Below, 18 T cell receptor beta chains from the same sample are listed, as sequenced in a study of cytomegalovirus exposure and HLA in healthy donors. Researchers ran the PCR with 60 Vbeta and 13 Jbeta primers. Assay used: immunoSEQ multiplex PCR; TCRdb lists only in-frame clones, some missing. This table holds 150,000 to 200,000 clones, 75% found once. Sequenced input: PBMCs. These receptors all stem from a woman aged 40 to 55 in good health and CMV-seropositive.

The CDR3 coding sequence is TGCGCCAGCAAACAGGGGGGCACCGGGGAGCTGTTTTTT. Amino acids: CASKQGGTGELFF. V and J are TRBV10-1 and TRBJ2-2; 8 positions agree with TRBD1. Germline CDR1 and CDR2: WNHNN and SYGVQD (reference sequence). This CDR3 contains 13 residues. Trimming took 7 bases from V and 4 from J; bases not matched to a gene: 2.

The chain is built from TRBV10-3 and TRBJ2-7, with 10 bases identical to TRBD2. Trimming at V came to 10 bases and at J to 2 bases, leaving 8 bases not matched to a gene. The CDR3 loop spans 14 amino acids. Germline lookup yields CDR1 ENHRY and CDR2 SYGVKD. For the CDR3, the DNA is TGTGCCACCTTAGGACTAGCGGACCCCTACGAGCAGTACTTC. It encodes CATLGLADPYEQYF.

The rearrangement joins TRBV28 to TRBJ2-7; perhaps TRBD1 as D (5 bases). Between the trimmed V and J ends, which lost 6 bases and 2 bases, there was a span of 14 bases. The germline V gene encodes CDR1 MDHEN and CDR2 SYDVKM. The CDR3 loop spans 14 amino acids. The CDR3 loop reads CASRSSTAAYEQYF. For the CDR3, the DNA is TGTGCCAGCAGATCCTCGACAGCAGCCTACGAGCAGTACTTC.

The rearrangement uses TRBV14 and TRBJ2-7; 11 bases are shared with TRBD1. Germline CDR1 SGHDN, CDR2 FVKESK. The CDR3 is made up of 14 amino acids. The junction had 2 bases not matched to a gene; V was cut back by 3 bases and J by 4 bases. The CDR3 DNA reads as TGTGCCAGCAGCCAGGGACAGGGGGGATACGAGCAGTACTTC. Its protein product is CASSQGQGGYEQYF.

V gene TRBV5-1 combines with J gene TRBJ2-2; TRBD2 aligns across 14 bases. CDR3 size: 18 residues. The germline gives CDR1 SGHRS, CDR2 YFSETQ. V lost 2 bases to trimming and J lost 3 bases; unmatched junction nucleotides: 6. Here the CDR3 reads CASSFRTSGRTYTGELFF. DNA of the CDR3: TGCGCCAGCAGCTTTCGGACTAGCGGGAGGACTTACACCGGGGAGCTGTTTTTT.

This clone was counted a few times. The V and J genes are TRBV5-4 and TRBJ1-1, with 9 bases lining up with TRBD1. The CDR3 is 16 amino acids. V shed 0 bases and J 0 bases; nucleotides not matched to a gene: 3. The germline V gene has CDR1 SGHNT and CDR2 YYREEE (reference sequence). CDR3 sequence reads: CASSLGGQGMNTEAFF. CDR3 bases: TGTGCCAGCAGCTTGGGGGGACAGGGCATGAACACTGAAGCTTTCTTT.

The sample holds a few counts of this clone. The chain has TRBV18 and TRBJ2-1; TRBD2 agrees at 8 bases. Germline V gene sequence: CDR1 KGHSH, CDR2 LQKENI. The CDR3 is made up of 15 amino acids. V dropped 5 bases and J dropped 2; count of bases not matched to a gene: 5. The CDR3 DNA is TGTGCCAGCTCATCCTTAGCGGGGACCTACAATGAGCAGTTCTTC. Its translation is CASSSLAGTYNEQFF.

The chain employs TRBV28 and TRBJ2-7; 8 bases line up with TRBD2. Germline assignment: CDR1 MDHEN and CDR2 SYDVKM. This CDR3 has 15 amino acids. J gave up 2 bases and V 0 bases, and 3 bases lay outside the gene matches. The CDR3 sequence is CASSLWAGGTYEQYF. The CDR3 DNA sequence: TGTGCCAGCAGTTTATGGGCGGGGGGAACCTACGAGCAGTACTTC.

The V call is TRBV29-1, the J call TRBJ1-1, with D hard to call. CDR1 and CDR2 from the germline V gene are SQVTM and ANQGSEA. This CDR3 contains 14 residues. Trimming stripped 4 bases from V and 1 base from J, with 13 bases between. CDR3 in amino acids: CSVVLWRENTEAFF. The CDR3 DNA reads as TGCAGCGTTGTCCTTTGGAGGGAGAACACTGAAGCTTTCTTT.

The J gene is TRBJ1-2, the V gene TRBV28; 9 nucleotides line up with TRBD1. Trimming removed 5 bases from V and 5 bases from J; junction bases left unmatched: 12. Germline V gene lookup returns CDR1 MDHEN and CDR2 SYDVKM. The CDR3 sequence is 16 residues long. The CDR3 sequence is CASSPPAGQGFYGYTF. The CDR3 nucleotides are TGTGCCAGCAGTCCACCTGCGGGACAGGGATTTTATGGCTACACCTTC.

V is TRBV6-6 and J is TRBJ2-1; a possible D gene is TRBD1 (6 bases). Germline-derived CDR1 and CDR2 are MNHNY and SVGAGI (reference sequence). There are 15 residues in the CDR3. V shed 6 bases and J shed 0 bases, with 12 bases lying between them. The CDR3 spells CASSQGQSSYNEQFF. CDR3 in DNA: TGTGCCAGCAGCCAGGGACAAAGCTCCTACAATGAGCAGTTCTTC.

The chain recombines TRBV29-1 with TRBJ2-1; D possibly corresponds to TRBD2 (7 bases). This CDR3 region has 16 residues. Per germline, CDR1 SQVTM and CDR2 ANQGSEA. This chain's CDR3 is CGAPKGGGGSYNEQFF. In DNA form, the CDR3 reads TGCGGGGCCCCAAAGGGGGGGGGCGGATCTTACAATGAGCAGTTCTTC.

The V and J genes are TRBV28 and TRBJ1-2, with 8 positions matching TRBD1. Germline CDR1 MDHEN, CDR2 SYDVKM. CDR3 length: 14 amino acids. V shed 6 bases, J shed 4 bases, and the junction held 7 bases outside the gene matches. CDR3 sequence reads: CASRLQGTGYGYTF. The DNA of the CDR3 is TGTGCCAGCAGGCTACAGGGGACAGGCTATGGCTACACCTTC.

Notes on this clone: Its ends do not fully match the called genes, so a read error is possible. The CDR3 DNA reads as TGTGCCAGCAGTCCCCTCCGAGGGAATGGGCAGTTCTTC. Residues: CASSPLRGNGQFF. The V call is TRBV27, the J call TRBJ2-1; perhaps TRBD2 as D (5 bases). This CDR3 contains 13 residues. Germline V lookup: CDR1 MNHEY, CDR2 SMNVEV (reference sequence).

The V and J genes are TRBV6-4 and TRBJ2-7; 8 bases are shared with TRBD1. The CDR3 covers 13 residues. The V segment lost 6 bases and the J segment 3 bases; nucleotides outside the gene matches: 4. Germline V gene lookup returns CDR1 MRHNA and CDR2 SNTAGT. The CDR3 DNA sequence: TGTGCCAGCAGGGAACAGGGGGGCTACGAGCAGTACTTC. Protein product: CASREQGGYEQYF.

V gene TRBV7-8 combines with J gene TRBJ1-1, with TRBD1 matching over 7 bases. This CDR3 has 14 amino acids. Germline V gene data show CDR1 as SGHVS and CDR2 as FQNEAQ. Losses at the gene ends were 1 base for V and 6 bases for J; bases not matched to a gene: 5. CDR3 in amino acids: CASSLGQTGSEAFF. DNA of the CDR3: TGTGCCAGCAGCTTAGGGCAGACAGGGTCTGAAGCTTTCTTT.

The chain has TRBV5-4 and TRBJ1-3; D might be TRBD1 (5 bases). The CDR3 extends over 14 amino acids. The germline V gene has CDR1 SGHNT and CDR2 YYREEE (reference sequence). V lost 4 bases and J 1 base, leaving 9 bases between the germline ends. This CDR3 reads CASSRDRSGNTIYF. DNA of the CDR3: TGTGCCAGCAGCCGCGACAGATCTGGAAACACCATATATTTT.

This chain uses TRBV28 with TRBJ2-2; no reliable D call. Germline lookup yields CDR1 MDHEN and CDR2 SYDVKM. The CDR3 has 11 amino acids. V lost 3 bases and J 7 bases, leaving 3 bases between the germline ends. Written as DNA, the CDR3 is TGTGCCAGCAGTTTCGTCGGGGAGCTGTTTTTT. It codes for CASSFVGELFF.